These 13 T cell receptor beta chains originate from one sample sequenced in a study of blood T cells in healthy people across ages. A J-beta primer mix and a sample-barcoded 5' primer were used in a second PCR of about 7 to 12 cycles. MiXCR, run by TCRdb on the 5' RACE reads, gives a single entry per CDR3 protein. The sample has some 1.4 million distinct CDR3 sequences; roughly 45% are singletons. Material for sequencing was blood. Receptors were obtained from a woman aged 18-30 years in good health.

The CDR3 nucleotides are TGCGCCAGCAGCTTCGGACAGGGGGCGCTGATTTCCCAAGAGACCCAGTACTTC. The encoded protein is CASSFGQGALISQETQYF. The chain joins TRBV5-1 to TRBJ2-5; 11 bases are shared with TRBD1. CDR3 size: 18 residues. J lost 1 base, V lost 2 bases, and 10 bases had no gene match. CDR1 is SGHRS, CDR2 YFSETQ, per germline.

CDR3 bases: TGTGCCAGCAGTTTTGCGCCGGGACTAGCGGGGCGTTGGCAGTATTTT. Its protein product is CASSFAPGLAGRWQYF. The V call is TRBV12-3 or TRBV12-4, the J call TRBJ2-3; 13 positions agree with TRBD2. V lost 3 bases, J lost 11 bases, and 11 bases stayed unmatched. This CDR3 comprises 16 residues.

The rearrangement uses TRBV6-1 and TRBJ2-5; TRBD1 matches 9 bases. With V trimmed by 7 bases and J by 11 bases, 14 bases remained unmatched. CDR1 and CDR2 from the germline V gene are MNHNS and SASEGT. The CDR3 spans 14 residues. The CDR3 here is CASISRTGVREQYF. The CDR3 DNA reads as TGTGCCAGCATATCCCGGACAGGGGTGAGAGAGCAGTACTTC.

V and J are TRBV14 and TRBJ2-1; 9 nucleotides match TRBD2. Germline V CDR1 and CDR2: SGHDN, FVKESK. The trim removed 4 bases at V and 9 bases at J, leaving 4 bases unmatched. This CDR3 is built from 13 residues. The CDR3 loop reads CASSPLTSGEQFF. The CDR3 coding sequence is TGTGCCAGCAGCCCCTTGACTAGCGGTGAGCAGTTCTTC.

In nucleotides, the CDR3 is TGTGCCAGCAGTTACACCGGGACAGGTAACAATGAGCAGTTCTTC. This gives the protein CASSYTGTGNNEQFF. The chain couples TRBV6-5 to TRBJ2-1, with 8 bases fitting TRBD1. After removal of 2 bases from V and 5 bases from J, the junction contained 5 bases not matched to a gene. This CDR3 contains 15 residues. Per the germline V gene, CDR1 is MNHEY and CDR2 is SVGAGI.

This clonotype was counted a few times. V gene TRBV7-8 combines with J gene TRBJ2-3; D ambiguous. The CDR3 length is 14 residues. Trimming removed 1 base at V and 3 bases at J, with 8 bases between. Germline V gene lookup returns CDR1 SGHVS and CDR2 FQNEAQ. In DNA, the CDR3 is TGTGCCAGCAGCTTAGATGCCTGGACAGATACGCAGTATTTT. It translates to CASSLDAWTDTQYF. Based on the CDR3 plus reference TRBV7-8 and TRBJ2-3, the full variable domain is GAGVSQSPRYKVAKRGQDVALRCDPISGHVSLFWYQQALGQGPEFLTYFQNEAQLDKSGLPSDRFFAERPEGSVSTLKIQRTQQEDSAVYLCASSLDAWTDTQYFGPGTRLTVL.

The DNA for the CDR3 is TGCGCCAGCAGCCAAGATACTAGCGGGAATTACAATGAGCAGTTCTTC. Residues: CASSQDTSGNYNEQFF. The rearrangement uses TRBV4-1 and TRBJ2-1; 10 nucleotides agree with TRBD2. CDR3 length equals 16 residues. Per germline, CDR1 MGHRA and CDR2 YSYEKL. V shed 0 bases and J 4 bases; nucleotides not matched to a gene: 3.

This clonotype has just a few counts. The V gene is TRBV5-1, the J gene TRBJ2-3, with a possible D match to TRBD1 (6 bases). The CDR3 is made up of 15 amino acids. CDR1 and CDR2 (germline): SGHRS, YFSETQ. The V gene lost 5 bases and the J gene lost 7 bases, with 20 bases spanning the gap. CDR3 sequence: CASSPEGDGVNTQYF. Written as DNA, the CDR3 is TGCGCCAGCAGTCCCGAGGGGGACGGTGTTAATACGCAGTATTTT.

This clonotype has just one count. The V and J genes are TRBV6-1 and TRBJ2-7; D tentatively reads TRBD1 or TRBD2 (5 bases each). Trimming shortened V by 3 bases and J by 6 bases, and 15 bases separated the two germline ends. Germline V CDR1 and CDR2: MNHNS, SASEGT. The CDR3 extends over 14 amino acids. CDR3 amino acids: CASSDKQGAAEQYF. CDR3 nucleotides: TGTGCCAGCAGTGACAAGCAGGGAGCGGCCGAGCAGTACTTC.

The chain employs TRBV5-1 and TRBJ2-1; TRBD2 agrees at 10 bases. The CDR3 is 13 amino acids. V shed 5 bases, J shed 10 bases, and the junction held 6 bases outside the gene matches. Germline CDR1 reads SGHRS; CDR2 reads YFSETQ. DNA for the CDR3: TGCGCCAGCAGGCATAGCGGGGGGTCGGAGCAGTTCTTC. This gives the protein CASRHSGGSEQFF.

The CDR3 sequence is CASRGPTYEQYF. The CDR3 DNA follows: TGTGCCAGCAGAGGACCGACCTACGAGCAGTACTTC. This sequence joins TRBV28 and TRBJ2-7; the D is unclear. V was cut by 6 bases and J by 2 bases, with 8 bases left in between. This CDR3 comprises 12 residues. Germline CDR1 and CDR2: MDHEN and SYDVKM.

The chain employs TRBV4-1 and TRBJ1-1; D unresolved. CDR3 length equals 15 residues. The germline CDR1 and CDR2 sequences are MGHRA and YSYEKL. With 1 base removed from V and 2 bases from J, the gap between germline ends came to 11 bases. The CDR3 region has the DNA TGCGCCAGCAGCCAAGGAATTCGGGTTAACACTGAAGCTTTCTTT. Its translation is CASSQGIRVNTEAFF.

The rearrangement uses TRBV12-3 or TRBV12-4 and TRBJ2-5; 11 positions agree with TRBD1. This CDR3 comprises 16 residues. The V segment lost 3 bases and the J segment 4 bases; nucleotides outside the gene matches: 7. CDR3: CASSFGQGARGETQYF. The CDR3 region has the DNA TGTGCCAGCAGTTTCGGACAGGGGGCGCGGGGAGAGACCCAGTACTTC.